A selection of T cell receptor beta chains follows, all from one sample in a study of cytomegalovirus exposure and HLA in healthy donors. Assay used: immunoSEQ multiplex PCR; TCRdb lists only in-frame clones, some missing. Of 160,000 or so clones in the sample, approximately 80% were seen once. The sequencing input was PBMCs. All receptors derive from a woman aged 45-60 years in good health and CMV-seronegative. Each CDR3 is given with its conserved first and last residue. D genes are given only for firm matches.

j_gene,v_gene,d_gene,CDR3nt,CDR3aa
TRBJ2-3,TRBV5-1,TRBD1,TGCGCCAGCAGCCCGGGACAGGGGGCGACGGGCACAGATACGCAGTATTTT,CASSPGQGATGTDTQYF
TRBJ2-5,TRBV7-9,TRBD2,TGTGCCAGCAGCCCGACTAGCGGGGTAGCTGGGCAGTACTTC,CASSPTSGVAGQYF
TRBJ2-5,TRBV5-1,TRBD1,TGCGCCGGCAGCGAGGGACAGACACAAGAGACCCAGTACTTC,CAGSEGQTQETQYF
TRBJ2-5,TRBV7-3,TRBD1,TGTGCCAGCAGCCGGGACAGGGGGCAAGAGACCCAGTACTTC,CASSRDRGQETQYF
TRBJ2-2,TRBV9,TRBD1,TGTGCCAGCAGCGTAGATGGGACAGGGACGAACACCGGGGAGCTGTTTTTT,CASSVDGTGTNTGELFF
TRBJ2-7,TRBV27,NA,TGTGCCAGCAGTTTAGGAGTAGGCTTAAGCTCCTACGAGCAGTACTTC,CASSLGVGLSSYEQYF
TRBJ2-1,TRBV28,TRBD1,TGTGCCAGCAGTTCTCTTCCGGGACAGGGTTTCAATGAGCAGTTCTTC,CASSSLPGQGFNEQFF
TRBJ2-7,TRBV28,TRBD1,TGTGCCAGCAGCCCAGGACAGGGGATCTACGAGCAGTACTTC,CASSPGQGIYEQYF
TRBJ2-7,TRBV28,NA,TGTGCCAGCAGTTTCGTCGGGCGGGCCTACGAGCAGTACTTC,CASSFVGRAYEQYF
TRBJ2-1,TRBV11-3,TRBD2,TGTGCCAGCAGCTTGGCGGGGGGTGTCTATGAGCAGTTCTTC,CASSLAGGVYEQFF
TRBJ1-2,TRBV15,NA,TGTGCCACCAGCAGGGACGGGAGTGGTGTCTACACCTTC,CATSRDGSGVYTF
TRBJ2-2,TRBV5-6,TRBD2,TGTGCCAGCGGACTAGCGATCAACACCGGGGAGCTGTTTTTT,CASGLAINTGELFF
TRBJ2-7,TRBV28,TRBD1,TGTGCCAGCAGTTCCGGGGACAGGGAAGTTTACGAGCAGTACTTC,CASSSGDREVYEQYF